A single sample is the source of the 31 T cell receptor beta chains below, sequenced in a study of beta chain features in type 1 diabetes. The entirety of the isolated RNA underwent reverse transcription, so expressed TCRB transcripts were sequenced. Using immunoSEQ multiplex PCR, the repertoire was profiled, and TCRdb retains in-frame clones only, with some absent. The sample contains approximately 140,000 clones, 9% to 10% of which appear only once. The specimen was central memory CD4+ T cells from blood. The receptors here all came from a woman between 40 and 50 years old in good health.

This chain connects TRBV27 to TRBJ2-7, with 7 positions matching TRBD1. Trimming removed 4 bases from V and 3 bases from J; junction bases left unmatched: 12. The CDR3 has 16 residues. Germline loops: CDR1 MNHEY, CDR2 SMNVEV (reference sequence). Here the CDR3 reads CASSSLTGYRDYEQYF. The CDR3 bases are TGTGCCAGCAGTTCCCTGACAGGGTATCGTGACTACGAGCAGTACTTC.

The chain links TRBV2 to TRBJ1-3; no definite D call. Trimming shortened V by 11 bases and J by 0 bases, and 8 bases separated the two germline ends. CDR1 is SNHLY, CDR2 FYNNEI, per germline. The CDR3 is 12 residues long. Here the CDR3 DNA reads TGTGCCGTCGCGGACTCTGGAAACACCATATATTTT. As protein: CAVADSGNTIYF.

The V call is TRBV5-4, the J call TRBJ2-7, with TRBD1 as a possible D gene (7 bases). Germline CDR1 SGHNT, CDR2 YYREEE (reference sequence). V was trimmed by 5 bases and J by 1 base, leaving 10 bases between them. CDR3 length: 13 amino acids. The CDR3 sequence: CASRAGQSYEQYF. The CDR3 bases are TGTGCCAGCAGGGCGGGACAGTCCTACGAGCAGTACTTC.

The chain uses TRBV7-9 and TRBJ1-2, with D tentatively TRBD1 (6 bases). Germline loops: CDR1 SEHNR, CDR2 FQNEAQ (reference sequence). This CDR3 is built from 13 residues. Trimming shortened V by 3 bases and J by 5 bases, and 10 bases separated the two germline ends. DNA for the CDR3: TGTGCCAGCAGCTTCGGTCAGGGGTATGGCTACACCTTC. Protein sequence: CASSFGQGYGYTF.

This clone appeared many times. This rearrangement joins TRBV7-9 to TRBJ2-7; TRBD1 might be the D (6 bases). V was cut by 1 base and J by 5 bases, with 12 bases left in between. Germline CDR1 and CDR2: SEHNR and FQNEAQ (reference sequence). The length of the CDR3 is 14 residues. The CDR3 loop reads CASSLVSGADEQYF. CDR3 bases: TGTGCCAGCAGCTTAGTGTCAGGGGCCGACGAGCAGTACTTC.

By share, this clone counts as medium-sized. The rearrangement uses TRBV7-2 and TRBJ2-5; 8 bases are shared with TRBD1. This CDR3 contains 13 residues. The germline CDR1 and CDR2 sequences are SGHTA and FQGNSA. Trimming cost V 6 bases and J 6 bases; bases outside gene matches: 6. CDR3 amino acids: CASSTGGEKTQYF. The CDR3 DNA reads as TGTGCCAGCAGTACAGGGGGTGAAAAGACCCAGTACTTC.

The chain joins TRBV4-1 to TRBJ2-1; 7 bases fit TRBD1. The CDR3 runs to 15 residues. J lost 9 bases, V lost 0 bases, and 8 bases had no gene match. Germline V gene lookup returns CDR1 MGHRA and CDR2 YSYEKL. The DNA of the CDR3 is TGCGCCAGCAGCCAAGATAATCAGGGGGTGAGTGAGCAGTTCTTC. It specifies CASSQDNQGVSEQFF.

This clone was detected only a few times. The rearrangement joins TRBV18 to TRBJ1-5, with D maybe TRBD1 (6 bases). The CDR3 is 19 residues long. CDR1 and CDR2 (germline): KGHSH, LQKENI. V lost 3 bases and J lost 5, with 26 bases in between. Written as DNA, the CDR3 is TGTGCCAGCTCACCCCGACCGGGGGGCGCGAGGAGGTCCCATCAGCCCCAGCATTTT. Encoded protein: CASSPRPGGARRSHQPQHF.

This clone appeared a few times. The same CDR3 can be traced to other DNA sequences in this sample. The chain uses TRBV7-2 and TRBJ2-3; D unresolved. V was shortened by 5 bases and J by 6 bases, with 6 bases between the two germline ends. Germline V lookup: CDR1 SGHTA, CDR2 FQGNSA. There are 11 residues in the CDR3. The CDR3 DNA sequence: TGTGCCAGCAGCCTTCGTGATACGCAGTATTTT. Protein sequence: CASSLRDTQYF. The whole variable domain, remainder taken from reference TRBV7-2 and TRBJ2-3, is GAGVSQSPSNKVTEKGKDVELRCDPISGHTALYWYRQSLGQGLEFLIYFQGNSAPDKSGLPSDRFSAERTGGSVSTLTIQRTQQEDSAVYLCASSLRDTQYFGPGTRLTVL.

The chain recombines TRBV11-2 with TRBJ1-1; 8 bases align to TRBD1. Germline lookup yields CDR1 SGHAT and CDR2 FQNNGV. The CDR3 sequence is 14 residues long. Losses at the gene ends were 5 bases for V and 0 bases for J; bases not matched to a gene: 2. CDR3 amino acids: CASSRDRLNTEAFF. The CDR3 nucleotides are TGTGCCAGCAGCCGGGACAGGTTGAACACTGAAGCTTTCTTT.

V is TRBV4-3 and J is TRBJ2-7; 10 nucleotides align to TRBD2. CDR1 is LGHNA, CDR2 YSLEER, per germline. This CDR3 comprises 15 residues. Trimming removed 3 bases from V and 7 bases from J; junction bases left unmatched: 9. The CDR3: CASSHRSGGAEEQYF. DNA for the CDR3: TGCGCCAGCAGCCATAGGAGCGGGGGGGCCGAAGAGCAGTACTTC.

The V and J genes are TRBV19 and TRBJ1-1; the D is unclear. The CDR3 loop spans 16 amino acids. The V gene lost 3 bases and the J gene lost 1 base, with 15 bases spanning the gap. The germline CDR1 and CDR2 sequences are LNHDA and SQIVND (reference sequence). The CDR3 here is CASSIPGTEENTEAFF. The CDR3 bases are TGTGCCAGTAGTATTCCAGGTACCGAAGAGAACACTGAAGCTTTCTTT.

This clone showed up just a few times. This chain joins TRBV5-6 and TRBJ2-7; D may be TRBD2 (6 bases). Trimming shortened V by 5 bases and J by 10 bases, and 16 bases separated the two germline ends. CDR3 length: 12 amino acids. Germline CDR1 is SGHDT and CDR2 is YYEEEE. The CDR3 region has the DNA TGTGCCAGCAGTCCCGGGGGTGGTTTACAGTACTTC. Encoded protein: CASSPGGGLQYF.

The chain recombines TRBV2 with TRBJ2-3, with TRBD2 matching 7 bases. V was pared by 6 bases and J by 2 bases, with 11 bases of the junction left unmatched. Germline V lookup: CDR1 SNHLY, CDR2 FYNNEI. The CDR3 length is 16 residues. This CDR3 reads CASSEPGLQLTDTQYF. The CDR3 DNA reads as TGTGCCAGCAGCGAACCGGGACTACAACTCACAGATACGCAGTATTTT.

This clone turned up a few times. The rearrangement uses TRBV7-2 and TRBJ2-7; 7 bases line up with TRBD1. Germline V gene data show CDR1 as SGHTA and CDR2 as FQGNSA. The CDR3 has 14 residues. The junction had 8 bases not matched to a gene; V was cut back by 5 bases and J by 4 bases. The CDR3 here is CASSLQQGSYEQYF. The CDR3 DNA reads as TGTGCCAGCAGCCTCCAACAGGGGAGTTACGAGCAGTACTTC.

The chain combines TRBV2 with TRBJ1-4, with 9 positions matching TRBD1. Trimming took 4 bases from V and 2 from J; bases not matched to a gene: 5. Germline V gene lookup returns CDR1 SNHLY and CDR2 FYNNEI. The CDR3 has 16 amino acids. As DNA, the CDR3 is TGTGCCAGCAGTGGGGACAGGGTAATTACTAATGAAAAACTGTTTTTT. Protein product: CASSGDRVITNEKLFF.

This clone was picked up a small number of times. The rearrangement joins TRBV7-2 to TRBJ2-7; 9 bases map to TRBD1. Germline CDR1 and CDR2: SGHTA and FQGNSA. This CDR3 region has 15 residues. Trimming took 1 base from V and 4 from J; bases not matched to a gene: 5. The CDR3 here is CASSLGRGQGYEQYF. The CDR3 DNA is TGTGCCAGCAGCTTAGGCCGGGGACAGGGATACGAGCAGTACTTC. The whole variable domain, remainder taken from reference TRBV7-2 and TRBJ2-7, is GAGVSQSPSNKVTEKGKDVELRCDPISGHTALYWYRQSLGQGLEFLIYFQGNSAPDKSGLPSDRFSAERTGGSVSTLTIQRTQQEDSAVYLCASSLGRGQGYEQYFGPGTRLTVT.

V is TRBV6-6 and J is TRBJ1-3; D uncertain. There are 13 residues in the CDR3. The V gene's germline CDR1 is MNHNY and CDR2 SVGAGI (reference sequence). The ends were cut back, 6 bases at V and 4 bases at J, with 10 bases in the middle. The CDR3: CASREDGGNTIYF. The CDR3, as DNA: TGTGCCAGCAGAGAGGATGGCGGAAACACCATATATTTT.

The rearrangement joins TRBV27 to TRBJ2-5; D call uncertain. The CDR3 totals 14 residues. Germline V gene sequence: CDR1 MNHEY, CDR2 SMNVEV (reference sequence). The ends were cut back, 5 bases at V and 0 bases at J, with 10 bases in the middle. The DNA for the CDR3 is TGTGCCAGCAGTGAGGAGCCCTACCAAGAGACCCAGTACTTC. This sequence encodes CASSEEPYQETQYF.

The chain joins TRBV6-6 to TRBJ1-5; no clear D. This CDR3 region has 15 residues. V gave up 2 bases and J gave up 2 bases, with 10 bases separating them. Germline V CDR1 and CDR2: MNHNY, SVGAGI (reference sequence). Here the CDR3 DNA reads TGTGCCAGCAGTTACACACAGTGGGGCAATCAGCCCCAGCATTTT. It yields the protein CASSYTQWGNQPQHF.

The chain employs TRBV9 and TRBJ2-7, with 7 nucleotides matching TRBD2. V dropped 6 bases and J dropped 4; count of bases not matched to a gene: 7. The germline V gene encodes CDR1 SGDLS and CDR2 YYNGEE. This CDR3 comprises 13 residues. The CDR3 spells CASNQRDGYEQYF. The CDR3 region has the DNA TGTGCCAGCAACCAGCGGGATGGGTACGAGCAGTACTTC.

This chain uses TRBV19 with TRBJ2-1; the match to TRBD2 covers 7 bases. This CDR3 comprises 12 residues. Germline trimming cut 7 bases from V and 10 bases from J; bases unmatched to any gene: 7. CDR1 LNHDA and CDR2 SQIVND come from the germline V gene (reference sequence). This chain's CDR3 is CASKGLGSEQFF. In DNA form, the CDR3 reads TGTGCCAGTAAAGGACTAGGGAGCGAGCAGTTCTTC.

Remarks on this clone: The junction differs from germline at one of its ends, possibly a read error. This rearrangement joins TRBV7-7 to TRBJ2-7; the D gene is possibly TRBD2 (7 bases). Looked up from germline, CDR1 is SSHAT and CDR2 is FNYEAQ (reference sequence). The CDR3 spans 15 residues. CDR3 protein: CASSLKTGGPYEQYF. CDR3 bases: TGTGCTAGCAGCTTAAAGACGGGGGGCCCCTACGAGCAGTACTTC.

The V and J genes are TRBV28 and TRBJ2-7; 7 bases fit TRBD2. CDR3 length equals 14 residues. Per the germline V gene, CDR1 is MDHEN and CDR2 is SYDVKM. V was pared by 8 bases and J by 2 bases, with 9 bases of the junction left unmatched. The CDR3 protein is CASGIGGVTYEQYF. In DNA, the CDR3 is TGTGCCAGCGGGATTGGGGGGGTAACCTACGAGCAGTACTTC.

This chain uses TRBV5-1 with TRBJ1-1, with D possibly being TRBD1 (5 bases). V gave up 3 bases and J gave up 0 bases, with 15 bases separating them. This CDR3 spans 16 amino acids. Per the germline V gene, CDR1 is SGHRS and CDR2 is YFSETQ. CDR3 amino acids: CASSSGLTPMNTEAFF. CDR3 coding DNA: TGCGCCAGCAGCTCGGGACTGACCCCGATGAACACTGAAGCTTTCTTT.

The V gene is TRBV6-1, the J gene TRBJ2-5; the D gene is possibly TRBD2 (5 bases). The CDR3 contains 14 residues. In germline, CDR1 is MNHNS, CDR2 SASEGT. Trimming removed 6 bases from V and 5 bases from J, with 16 bases in between. Here the CDR3 reads CASSERTPGETQYF. The CDR3 region has the DNA TGTGCCAGCAGCGAGCGGACGCCCGGGGAGACCCAGTACTTC.

The V and J genes are TRBV19 and TRBJ1-5; no clear D. V was clipped by 5 bases and J by 2 bases, with 10 bases between them. The CDR3 spans 14 residues. Germline CDR1 reads LNHDA; CDR2 reads SQIVND (reference sequence). The CDR3 sequence: CASSRAGGNQPQHF. CDR3 coding DNA: TGTGCCAGTAGTCGCGCCGGGGGCAATCAGCCCCAGCATTTT.

This clone was counted between two and nine times. V and J are TRBV11-2 and TRBJ1-1, with D hard to call. Germline V gene data show CDR1 as SGHAT and CDR2 as FQNNGV. The CDR3 consists of 14 residues. V was cut by 5 bases and J by 1 base, with 11 bases left in between. The CDR3 loop is CASSPGGENTEAFF. For the CDR3, the DNA is TGTGCCAGCAGCCCAGGAGGAGAGAACACTGAAGCTTTCTTT.

This chain uses TRBV28 with TRBJ2-2, with TRBD2 matching over 7 bases. CDR1 and CDR2 (germline): MDHEN, SYDVKM. This CDR3 has 14 amino acids. The J segment lost 6 bases and the V segment lost 7 bases, leaving 8 bases of the junction unmatched. The CDR3 sequence is CASTPAGVAGELFF. The CDR3 DNA sequence: TGTGCCAGCACTCCGGCGGGGGTGGCCGGGGAGCTGTTTTTT.

The CDR3 loop reads CASRQISSGSEEQYF. DNA for the CDR3: TGTGCCAGCAGACAAATATCTAGCGGGAGTGAGGAGCAGTACTTC. V usage is TRBV7-2 and J usage is TRBJ2-7, with 10 bases that match TRBD2. After removal of 6 bases from V and 7 bases from J, the junction contained 12 bases not matched to a gene. This CDR3 is built from 15 residues. Germline CDR1 and CDR2: SGHTA and FQGNSA. The whole variable domain, remainder taken from reference TRBV7-2 and TRBJ2-7, is GAGVSQSPSNKVTEKGKDVELRCDPISGHTALYWYRQSLGQGLEFLIYFQGNSAPDKSGLPSDRFSAERTGGSVSTLTIQRTQQEDSAVYLCASRQISSGSEEQYFGPGTRLTVT.

The chain carries TRBV5-1 and TRBJ1-1; 8 bases match TRBD1. After removal of 4 bases from V and 0 bases from J, the junction contained 8 bases not matched to a gene. In germline, CDR1 is SGHRS, CDR2 YFSETQ. The CDR3 has 16 amino acids. As DNA, the CDR3 is TGCGCCAGCAGCATGGGACAGGAAGTTATGAACACTGAAGCTTTCTTT. Translation gives CASSMGQEVMNTEAFF.